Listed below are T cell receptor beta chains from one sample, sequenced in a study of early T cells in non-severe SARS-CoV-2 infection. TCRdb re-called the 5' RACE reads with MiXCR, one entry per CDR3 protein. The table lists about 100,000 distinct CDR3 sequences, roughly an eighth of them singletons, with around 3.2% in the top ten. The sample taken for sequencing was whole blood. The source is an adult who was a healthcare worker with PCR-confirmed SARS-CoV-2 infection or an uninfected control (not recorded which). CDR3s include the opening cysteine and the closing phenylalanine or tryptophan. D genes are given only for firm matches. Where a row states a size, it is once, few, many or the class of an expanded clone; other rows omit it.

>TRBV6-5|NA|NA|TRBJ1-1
CATTLRAGTTEAFF
TGTGCCACCACCCTAAGGGCTGGAACCACTGAAGCTTTCTTT
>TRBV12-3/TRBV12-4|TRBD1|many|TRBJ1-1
CASSSGGNTEAFF
TGCGCCAGCAGCTCAGGGGGAAACACTGAAGCTTTCTTT
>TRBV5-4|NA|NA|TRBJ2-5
CASSFSLDRRETQYF
TGTGCCAGCAGCTTCTCTCTGGACCGGAGGGAGACCCAGTACTTC
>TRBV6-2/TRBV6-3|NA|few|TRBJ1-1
CASSPRLGGGAFF
TGTGCCAGCAGTCCTCGGTTAGGGGGTGGCGCTTTCTTT
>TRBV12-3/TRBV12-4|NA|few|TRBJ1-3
CASSLQGRAGNTIYF
TGTGCCAGCAGTTTACAGGGAAGGGCTGGAAACACCATATATTTT
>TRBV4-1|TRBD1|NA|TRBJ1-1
CASSHQQGLNTEAFF
TGCGCCAGCAGCCACCAACAGGGGCTGAACACTGAAGCTTTCTTT
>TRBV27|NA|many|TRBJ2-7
CASSKDSPYEQYF
TGTGCCAGCAGCAAGGACAGCCCCTACGAGCAGTACTTC
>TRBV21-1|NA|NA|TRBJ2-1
CASSKALRSGGSYNEQFF
TGTGCCAGCAGCAAAGCGCTAAGGAGCGGCGGCTCCTACAATGAGCAGTTCTTC
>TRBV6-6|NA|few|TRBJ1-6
CASAAVNSPLHF
TGTGCCAGCGCAGCGGTTAATTCACCCCTCCACTTT
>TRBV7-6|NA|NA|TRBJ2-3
CASNLRGADTQYF
TGTGCCAGCAACCTCCGTGGGGCAGATACGCAGTATTTT
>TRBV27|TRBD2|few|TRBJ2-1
CASSLLAVSSYNEQFF
TGTGCCAGCAGTTTACTAGCGGTTAGCTCCTACAATGAGCAGTTCTTC
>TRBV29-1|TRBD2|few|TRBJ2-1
CSVEVASGKHGEQFF
TGCAGCGTTGAAGTCGCTAGCGGGAAACACGGTGAGCAGTTCTTC
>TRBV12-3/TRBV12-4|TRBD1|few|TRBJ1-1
CASSTQGAGTEAFF
TGTGCCAGCAGTACACAGGGGGCGGGCACTGAAGCTTTCTTT
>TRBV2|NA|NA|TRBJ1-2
CATSGFSYGYTF
TGTGCCACCTCGGGCTTCTCCTATGGCTACACCTTC
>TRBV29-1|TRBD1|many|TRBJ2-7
CSASPGQGYEQYF
TGCAGCGCCTCACCGGGACAGGGGTACGAGCAGTACTTC
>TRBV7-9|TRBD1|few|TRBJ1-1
CASRLQGENTEAFF
TGTGCCAGCAGATTACAGGGGGAGAACACTGAAGCTTTCTTT
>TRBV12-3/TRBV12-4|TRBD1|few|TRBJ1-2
CASSKGQVGWGYTF
TGTGCCAGCAGCAAGGGACAGGTGGGATGGGGCTACACCTTC
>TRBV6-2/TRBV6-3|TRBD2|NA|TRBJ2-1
CASSYWDYRSEQFF
TGTGCCAGCAGTTACTGGGACTATAGAAGTGAGCAGTTCTTC
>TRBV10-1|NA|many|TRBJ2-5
CASSEGGQGKETQYF
TGCGCCAGCAGTGAAGGGGGGCAGGGAAAAGAGACCCAGTACTTC
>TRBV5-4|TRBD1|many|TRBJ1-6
CASSLARQGNSPLHF
TGTGCCAGCAGCTTGGCTCGACAGGGTAATTCACCCCTCCACTTT
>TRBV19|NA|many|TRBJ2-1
CASSIGGPGSIGPSSYNEQFF
TGTGCCAGTAGTATAGGGGGTCCGGGCTCCATCGGCCCAAGCTCCTACAATGAGCAGTTCTTC
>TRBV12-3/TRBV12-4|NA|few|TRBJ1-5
CASSLLQYQPQHF
TGTGCCAGCAGTTTGTTACAGTATCAGCCCCAGCATTTT
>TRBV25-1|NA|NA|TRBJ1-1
CASSASGPPFTEAFF
TGTGCCAGCAGTGCCAGCGGTCCCCCTTTCACTGAAGCTTTCTTT
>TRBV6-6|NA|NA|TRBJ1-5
CASSSYSNQPQHF
TGTGCCAGCAGCTCATATAGCAATCAGCCCCAGCATTTT
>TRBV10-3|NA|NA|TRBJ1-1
CAARSPGVTEAFF
TGTGCCGCAAGATCACCAGGGGTCACTGAAGCTTTCTTT
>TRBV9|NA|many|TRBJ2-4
CASSVLEKGENIQYF
TGTGCCAGCAGCGTATTGGAGAAGGGGGAAAACATTCAGTACTTC
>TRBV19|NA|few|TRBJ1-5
CASLGQYSNQPQHF
TGTGCCAGCTTGGGGCAATATAGCAATCAGCCCCAGCATTTT
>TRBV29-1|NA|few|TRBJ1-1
CSVATGSPTEAFF
TGCAGCGTAGCCACAGGGTCGCCCACTGAAGCTTTCTTT
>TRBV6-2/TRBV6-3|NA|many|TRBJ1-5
CASSSGGGKIYSNQPQHF
TGTGCCAGCAGTTCGGGGGGGGGCAAAATCTATAGCAATCAGCCCCAGCATTTT
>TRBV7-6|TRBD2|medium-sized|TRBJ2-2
CASSPAPSGGDTGELFF
TGTGCCAGCAGCCCAGCGCCTAGCGGGGGGGACACCGGGGAGCTGTTTTTT
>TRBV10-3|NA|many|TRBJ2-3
CALKPRDTDTQYF
TGTGCCTTAAAGCCCAGGGACACAGATACGCAGTATTTT
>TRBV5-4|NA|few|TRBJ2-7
CASSLRTDEQYF
TGTGCCAGCAGCTTGCGGACAGACGAGCAGTACTTC
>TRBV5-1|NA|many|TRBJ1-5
CASSLLVNQPQHF
TGCGCCAGCAGCTTACTGGTGAATCAGCCCCAGCATTTT
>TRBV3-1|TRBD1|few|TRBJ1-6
CASSLTRTGNSSPLHF
TGTGCCAGCAGCCTAACTCGGACAGGCAACTCCTCACCCCTCCACTTT
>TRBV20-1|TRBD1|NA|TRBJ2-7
CSAPGQVLKNSYEQYF
TGCAGTGCCCCGGGACAGGTCCTGAAAAATTCCTACGAGCAGTACTTC
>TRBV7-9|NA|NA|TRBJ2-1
CASSFGSSYNEQFF
TGTGCCAGCAGCTTCGGAAGTTCCTACAATGAGCAGTTCTTC
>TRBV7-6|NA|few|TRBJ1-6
CASSLGGGDSYNSPLHF
TGTGCCAGCAGCTTAGGAGGGGGGGACTCCTATAATTCACCCCTCCACTTT
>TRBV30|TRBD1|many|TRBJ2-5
CAWSIAGTGVKTQYF
TGTGCCTGGAGTATCGCCGGGACAGGGGTAAAGACCCAGTACTTC
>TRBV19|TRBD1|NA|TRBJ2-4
CASSPGTGGLAKNIQYF
TGTGCCAGTAGTCCCGGGACAGGGGGACTAGCCAAAAACATTCAGTACTTC
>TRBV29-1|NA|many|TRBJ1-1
CSVAQQGTGAFF
TGCAGCGTTGCACAGCAGGGGACTGGTGCTTTCTTT
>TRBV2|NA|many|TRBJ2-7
CASTRDGSYEQYF
TGTGCCAGCACTAGGGACGGCTCCTACGAGCAGTACTTC
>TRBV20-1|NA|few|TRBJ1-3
CSARDRGRSGNTIYF
TGCAGTGCTAGAGATCGTGGGCGCTCTGGAAACACCATATATTTT
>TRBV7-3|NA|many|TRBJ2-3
CASSLNWGDTQYF
TGTGCCAGCAGCTTAAACTGGGGGGATACGCAGTATTTT
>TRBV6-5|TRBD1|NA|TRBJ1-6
CTSSLQGALNSPLHF
TGTACCAGCAGCCTACAGGGGGCCCTTAATTCACCCCTCCACTTT
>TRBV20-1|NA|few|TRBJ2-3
CSVQRGDTQYF
TGCAGTGTCCAGAGGGGAGATACGCAGTATTTT